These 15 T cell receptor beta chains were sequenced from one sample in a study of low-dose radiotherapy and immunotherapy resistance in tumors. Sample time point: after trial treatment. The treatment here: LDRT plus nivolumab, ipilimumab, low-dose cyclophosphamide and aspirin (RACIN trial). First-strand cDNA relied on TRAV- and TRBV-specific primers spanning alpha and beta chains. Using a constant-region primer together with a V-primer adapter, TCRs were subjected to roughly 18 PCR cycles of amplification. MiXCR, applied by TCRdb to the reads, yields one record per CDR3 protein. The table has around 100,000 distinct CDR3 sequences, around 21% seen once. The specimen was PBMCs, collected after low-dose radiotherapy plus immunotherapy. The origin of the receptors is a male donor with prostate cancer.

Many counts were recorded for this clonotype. In DNA, the CDR3 is TGTGCCAGCAGCTTCCGGGACTCAGGGGAAAAACTGTTTTTT. Its protein is CASSFRDSGEKLFF. The V gene is TRBV7-9, the J gene TRBJ1-4; D possibly corresponds to TRBD1 (5 bases). The CDR3 runs to 14 residues. V gave up 3 bases and J gave up 8 bases, with 13 bases separating them. Germline loops: CDR1 SEHNR, CDR2 FQNEAQ (reference sequence).

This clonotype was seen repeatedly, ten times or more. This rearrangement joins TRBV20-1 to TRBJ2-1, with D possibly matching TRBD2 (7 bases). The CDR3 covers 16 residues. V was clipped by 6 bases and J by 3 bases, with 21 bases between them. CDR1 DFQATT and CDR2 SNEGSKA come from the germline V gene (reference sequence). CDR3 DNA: TGCAGTGCCCGGGAGGATTCCCCAGGGGTCTACAATGAGCAGTTCTTC. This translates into CSAREDSPGVYNEQFF.

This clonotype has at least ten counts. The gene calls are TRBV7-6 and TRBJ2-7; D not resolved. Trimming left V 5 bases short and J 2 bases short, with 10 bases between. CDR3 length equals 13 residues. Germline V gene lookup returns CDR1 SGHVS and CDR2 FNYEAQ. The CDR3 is CASSLGSPYEQYF. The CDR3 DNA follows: TGTGCCAGCAGCCTTGGATCCCCCTACGAGCAGTACTTC.

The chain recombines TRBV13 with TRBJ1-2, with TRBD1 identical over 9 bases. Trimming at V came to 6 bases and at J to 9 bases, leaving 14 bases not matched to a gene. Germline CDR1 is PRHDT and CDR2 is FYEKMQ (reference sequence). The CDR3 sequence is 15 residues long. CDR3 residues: CASRNPGQGGYSYTF. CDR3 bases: TGTGCCAGCAGGAATCCGGGACAGGGTGGTTATAGCTACACCTTC.

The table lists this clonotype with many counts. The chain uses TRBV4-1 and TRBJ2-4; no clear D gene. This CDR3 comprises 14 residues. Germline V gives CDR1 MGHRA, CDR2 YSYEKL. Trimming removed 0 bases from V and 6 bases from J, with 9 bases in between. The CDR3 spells CASSQDLSRNIQYF. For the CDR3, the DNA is TGCGCCAGCAGCCAAGACCTATCTAGAAACATTCAGTACTTC.

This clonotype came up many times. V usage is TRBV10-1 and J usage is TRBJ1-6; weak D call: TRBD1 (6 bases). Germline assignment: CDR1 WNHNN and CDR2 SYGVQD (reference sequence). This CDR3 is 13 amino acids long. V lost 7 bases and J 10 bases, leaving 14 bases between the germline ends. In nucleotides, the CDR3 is TGCGCCAGCAACCGGGACAAATTATCACCCCTCCACTTT. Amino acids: CASNRDKLSPLHF.

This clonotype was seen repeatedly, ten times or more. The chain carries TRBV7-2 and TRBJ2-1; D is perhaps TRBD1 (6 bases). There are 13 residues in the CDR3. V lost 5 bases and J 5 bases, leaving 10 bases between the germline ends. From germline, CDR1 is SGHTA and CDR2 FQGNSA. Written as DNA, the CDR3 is TGTGCCAGCAGCCCGGGACACAACAATGAGCAGTTCTTC. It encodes CASSPGHNNEQFF.

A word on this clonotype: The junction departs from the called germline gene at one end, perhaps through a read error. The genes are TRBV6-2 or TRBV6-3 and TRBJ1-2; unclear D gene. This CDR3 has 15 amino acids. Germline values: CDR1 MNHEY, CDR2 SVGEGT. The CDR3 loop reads CASRYFSGLNYGYTF. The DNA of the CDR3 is TGTGCCAGCAGATACTTCTCTGGATTAAACTATGGCTACACCTTC.

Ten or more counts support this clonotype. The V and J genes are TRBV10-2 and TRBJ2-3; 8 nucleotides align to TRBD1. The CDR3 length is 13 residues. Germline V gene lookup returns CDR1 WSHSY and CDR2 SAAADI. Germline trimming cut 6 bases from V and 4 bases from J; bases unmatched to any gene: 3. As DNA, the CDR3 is TGCGCCAGCAGGGACAGGGCGTCAGATACGCAGTATTTT. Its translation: CASRDRASDTQYF.

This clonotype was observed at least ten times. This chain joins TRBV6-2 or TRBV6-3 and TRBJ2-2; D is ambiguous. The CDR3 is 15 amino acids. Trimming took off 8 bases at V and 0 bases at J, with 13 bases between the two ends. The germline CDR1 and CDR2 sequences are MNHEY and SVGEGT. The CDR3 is CASEQTGANTGELFF. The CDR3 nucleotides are TGTGCCAGCGAACAGACCGGCGCGAACACCGGGGAGCTGTTTTTT.

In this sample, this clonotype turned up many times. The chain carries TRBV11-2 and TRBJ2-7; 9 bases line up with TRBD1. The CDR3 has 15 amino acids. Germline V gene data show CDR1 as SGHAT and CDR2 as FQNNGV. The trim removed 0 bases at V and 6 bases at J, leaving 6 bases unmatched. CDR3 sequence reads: CASSLEGQGFSEQYF. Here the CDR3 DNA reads TGTGCCAGCAGCTTAGAGGGACAGGGCTTCTCCGAGCAGTACTTC.

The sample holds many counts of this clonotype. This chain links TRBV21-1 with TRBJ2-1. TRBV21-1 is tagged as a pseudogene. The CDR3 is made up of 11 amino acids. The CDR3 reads CASSSLTEQFF. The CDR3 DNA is TGTGCCAGCAGCAGCCTCACCGAGCAGTTCTTC.

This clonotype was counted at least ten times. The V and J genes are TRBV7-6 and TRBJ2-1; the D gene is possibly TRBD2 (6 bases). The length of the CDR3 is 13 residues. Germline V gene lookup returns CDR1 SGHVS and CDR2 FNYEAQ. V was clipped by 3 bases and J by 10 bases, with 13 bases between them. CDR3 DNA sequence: TGTGCCAGCAGCTTGGGACTCAACCGAGAGCAGTTCTTC. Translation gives CASSLGLNREQFF.

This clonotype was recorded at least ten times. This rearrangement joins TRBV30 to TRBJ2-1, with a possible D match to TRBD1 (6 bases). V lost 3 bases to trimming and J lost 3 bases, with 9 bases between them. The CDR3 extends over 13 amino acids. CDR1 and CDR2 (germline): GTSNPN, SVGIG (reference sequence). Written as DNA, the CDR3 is TGTGCCTGGAGGGACAGCTTCTACAATGAGCAGTTCTTC. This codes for CAWRDSFYNEQFF.

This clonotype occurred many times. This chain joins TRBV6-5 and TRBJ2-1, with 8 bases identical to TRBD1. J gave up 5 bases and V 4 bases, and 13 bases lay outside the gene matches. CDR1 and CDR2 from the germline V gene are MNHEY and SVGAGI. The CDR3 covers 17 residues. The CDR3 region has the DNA TGTGCCAGCAGTTTCCGACGACCGGACAGGGTGAACAATGAGCAGTTCTTC. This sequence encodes CASSFRRPDRVNNEQFF.